Each of the 2 T cell receptor beta chains below was sequenced from the same sample in a study of T cells after yellow fever vaccination. TCRdb ran MiXCR on the 5' RACE reads and lists one entry per CDR3 protein. The sample has hundreds of thousands of distinct CDR3 sequences, roughly 12% seen once. The sequencing here drew on PBMCs, taken on the day of the yellow fever booster vaccination. The receptors shown here come from a man aged 25-45 years who received the YFV17D yellow fever vaccine.

There are a few counts of this clonotype. The gene calls are TRBV6-1 and TRBJ2-7, with 7 bases matching TRBD2. After removal of 8 bases from V and 0 bases from J, the junction contained 13 bases not matched to a gene. Per the germline V gene, CDR1 is MNHNS and CDR2 is SASEGT. CDR3 length: 16 residues. The CDR3: CASRTPSGASSYEQYF. CDR3 sequence (DNA): TGTGCCAGCCGAACCCCCAGCGGGGCAAGCTCCTACGAGCAGTACTTC.

This clonotype was observed a few times. The junction departs from the called germline gene at one end, perhaps through a read error. V gene TRBV5-1 combines with J gene TRBJ2-2; D could derive from TRBD1 or TRBD2 (5 bases each). The V gene's germline CDR1 is SGHRS and CDR2 YFSETQ. This CDR3 spans 16 amino acids. The CDR3 DNA reads TGCGCCAGCAGCTTGGCCGGGACCCCGAAAACCGGGGAGCTGTTTTTT. Amino acids: CASSLAGTPKTGELFF.